In its sample, the clone carrying this T cell receptor (beta chain) was seen once. Its specificity is not known. A junction end diverges from the germline sequence, so it may reflect a read error. This specimen belongs to a study of blood T cells in healthy people across ages. General study findings and limits: Per million T cells, the diversity of TCR beta decreased roughly linearly as age advanced.

CDR3 length equals 12 residues. Germline V gene lookup returns CDR1 SEHNR and CDR2 FQNEAQ (reference sequence). Extracted total RNA amounted to at least 5.5 micrograms for each sample. Then a second PCR, running about 6 to 11 cycles, was carried out with a sample-barcoded 5' primer and a J-beta primer mix. With 12 random nucleotides, a template-switch adaptor tagged each individual cDNA molecule. Sequencing recovered at least 2.5 million CDR3-containing paired-end reads from each sample. TCRdb analysed the 5' RACE reads with MiXCR anew, one entry per CDR3 protein. The table has roughly 1.7 million distinct CDR3 sequences, 34% seen once.

The sequence came from a woman in her 30s in good health. The V and J genes are TRBV7-9 and TRBJ1-1, with D unclear. Material: blood. CDR3 DNA sequence: TGTGCCAGCAGTATTGGGAACGCTGAAGCTTTCTTT. Protein: CASSIGNAEAFF. The variable domain in full, with the rest retrieved from reference TRBV7-9 and TRBJ1-1, is DTGVSQNPRHKITKRGQNVTFRCDPISEHNRLYWYRQTLGQGPEFLTYFQNEAQLEKSRLLSDRFSAERPKGSFSTLEIQRTEQGDSAMYLCASSIGNAEAFFGQGTRLTVV.